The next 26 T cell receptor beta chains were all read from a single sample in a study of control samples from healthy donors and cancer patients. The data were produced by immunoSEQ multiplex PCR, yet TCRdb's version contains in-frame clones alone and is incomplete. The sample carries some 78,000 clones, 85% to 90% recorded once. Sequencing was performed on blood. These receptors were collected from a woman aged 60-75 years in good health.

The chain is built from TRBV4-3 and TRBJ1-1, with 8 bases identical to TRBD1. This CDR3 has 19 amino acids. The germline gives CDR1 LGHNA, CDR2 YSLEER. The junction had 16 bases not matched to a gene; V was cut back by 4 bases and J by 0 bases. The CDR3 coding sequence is TGCGCCAGCAGCCCAGCGGGGAGGACAGGGAGCCCCATGAACACTGAAGCTTTCTTT. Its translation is CASSPAGRTGSPMNTEAFF.

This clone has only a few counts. CDR3 DNA sequence: TGTGCCAGCAGTTACAACGCTGGGGCCAACGTCCTGACTTTC. This codes for CASSYNAGANVLTF. The chain recombines TRBV28 with TRBJ2-6; D remains unclear. Per germline, CDR1 MDHEN and CDR2 SYDVKM. This CDR3 comprises 14 residues. Deletions cut 4 bases from V and 2 bases from J, with 6 bases between.

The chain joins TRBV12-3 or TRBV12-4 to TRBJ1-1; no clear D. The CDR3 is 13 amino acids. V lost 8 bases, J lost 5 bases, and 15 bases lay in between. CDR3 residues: CASQTQQGTEAFF. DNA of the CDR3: TGTGCCAGCCAAACCCAGCAAGGTACTGAAGCTTTCTTT.

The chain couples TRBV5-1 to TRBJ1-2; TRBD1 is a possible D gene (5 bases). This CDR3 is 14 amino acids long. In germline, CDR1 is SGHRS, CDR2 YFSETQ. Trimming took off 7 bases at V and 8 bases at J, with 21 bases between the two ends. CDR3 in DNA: TGCGCCAGCTACGCCGGGGGGACTGCTGTGGGCTACACCTTC. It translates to CASYAGGTAVGYTF.

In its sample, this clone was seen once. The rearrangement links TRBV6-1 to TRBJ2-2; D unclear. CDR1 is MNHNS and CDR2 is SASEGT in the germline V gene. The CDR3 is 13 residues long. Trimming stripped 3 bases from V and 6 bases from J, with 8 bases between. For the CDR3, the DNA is TGTGCCAGCAGTGAGGACGTTCCCGGGGAGCTGTTTTTT. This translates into CASSEDVPGELFF.

CDR3 loop: CASSPPRLLAKTQYF. CDR3 DNA: TGTGCCAGCAGCCCCCCACGACTCCTAGCAAAGACCCAGTACTTC. This chain uses TRBV7-8 with TRBJ2-5; D possibly corresponds to TRBD2 (5 bases). This CDR3 is 15 amino acids long. V lost 5 bases and J 6 bases, leaving 19 bases between the germline ends. Germline CDR1 reads SGHVS; CDR2 reads FQNEAQ.

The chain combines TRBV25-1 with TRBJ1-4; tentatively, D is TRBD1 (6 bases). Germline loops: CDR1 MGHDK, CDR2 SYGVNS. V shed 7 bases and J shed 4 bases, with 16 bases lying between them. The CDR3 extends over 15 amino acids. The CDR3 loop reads CASNPLGADNEKLFF. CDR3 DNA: TGTGCCAGCAACCCGCTGGGGGCGGATAATGAAAAACTGTTTTTT. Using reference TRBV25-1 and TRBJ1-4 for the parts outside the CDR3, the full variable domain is EADIYQTPRYLVIGTGKKITLECSQTMGHDKMYWYQQDPGMELHLIHYSYGVNSTEKGDLSSESTVSRIRTEHFPLTLESARPSHTSQYLCASNPLGADNEKLFFGSGTQLSVL.

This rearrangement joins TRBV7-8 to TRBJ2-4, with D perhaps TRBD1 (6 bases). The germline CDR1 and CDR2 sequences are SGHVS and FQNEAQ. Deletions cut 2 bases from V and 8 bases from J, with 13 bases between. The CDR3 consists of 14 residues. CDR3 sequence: CASSLTQGSDIQYF. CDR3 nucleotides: TGTGCCAGCAGCTTAACGCAGGGGTCGGACATTCAGTACTTC.

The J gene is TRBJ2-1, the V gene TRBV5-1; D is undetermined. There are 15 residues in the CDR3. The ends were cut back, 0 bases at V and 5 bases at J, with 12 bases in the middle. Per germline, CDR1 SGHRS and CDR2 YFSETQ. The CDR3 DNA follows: TGCGCCAGCAGCTTGGGGGTACTACTCAACAATGAGCAGTTCTTC. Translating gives CASSLGVLLNNEQFF.

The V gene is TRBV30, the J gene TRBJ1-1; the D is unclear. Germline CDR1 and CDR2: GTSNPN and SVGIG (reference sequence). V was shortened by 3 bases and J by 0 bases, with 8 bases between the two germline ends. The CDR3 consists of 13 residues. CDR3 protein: CAWSLAVNTEAFF. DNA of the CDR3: TGTGCCTGGAGCCTAGCAGTGAACACTGAAGCTTTCTTT.

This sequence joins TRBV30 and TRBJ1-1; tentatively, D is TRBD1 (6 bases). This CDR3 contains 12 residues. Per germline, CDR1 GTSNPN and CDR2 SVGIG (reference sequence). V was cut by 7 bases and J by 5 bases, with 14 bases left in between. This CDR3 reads CALHREWTEAFF. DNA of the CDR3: TGTGCCTTGCACAGGGAGTGGACTGAAGCTTTCTTT.

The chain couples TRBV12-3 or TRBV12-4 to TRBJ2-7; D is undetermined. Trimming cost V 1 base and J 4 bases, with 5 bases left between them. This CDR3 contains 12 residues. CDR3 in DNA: TGTGCCAGCAGTTTAGTTGATTACGAGCAGTACTTC. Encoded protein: CASSLVDYEQYF.

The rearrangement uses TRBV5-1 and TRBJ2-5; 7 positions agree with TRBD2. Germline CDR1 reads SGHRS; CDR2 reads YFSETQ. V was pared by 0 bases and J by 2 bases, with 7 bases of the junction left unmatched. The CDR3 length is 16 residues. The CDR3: CASSLGATGGQETQYF. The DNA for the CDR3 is TGCGCCAGCAGCTTGGGTGCAACGGGGGGACAAGAGACCCAGTACTTC.

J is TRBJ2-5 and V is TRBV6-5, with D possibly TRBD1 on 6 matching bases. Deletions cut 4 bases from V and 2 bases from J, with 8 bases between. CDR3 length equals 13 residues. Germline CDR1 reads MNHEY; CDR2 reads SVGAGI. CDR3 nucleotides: TGTGCCAGCAGTTGGGACAAACAAGAGACCCAGTACTTC. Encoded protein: CASSWDKQETQYF.

The CDR3 bases are TGTGCCAGCAGTATGTCAGAGCCTGGCTACACCTTC. This translates into CASSMSEPGYTF. The J gene is TRBJ1-2, the V gene TRBV2; D remains ambiguous. CDR3 size: 12 residues. The V and J ends lost 5 bases and 7 bases respectively, with 11 bases between them. The V gene's germline CDR1 is SNHLY and CDR2 FYNNEI. Using reference TRBV2 and TRBJ1-2 for the parts outside the CDR3, the full variable domain is EPEVTQTPSHQVTQMGQEVILRCVPISNHLYFYWYRQILGQKVEFLVSFYNNEISEKSEIFDDQFSVERPDGSNFTLKIRSTKLEDSAMYFCASSMSEPGYTFGSGTRLTVV.

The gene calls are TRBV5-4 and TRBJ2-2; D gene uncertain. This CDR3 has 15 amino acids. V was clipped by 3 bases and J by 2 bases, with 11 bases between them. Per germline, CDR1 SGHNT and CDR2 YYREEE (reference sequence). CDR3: CASSSEVGNTGELFF. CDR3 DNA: TGTGCCAGCAGCTCCGAAGTAGGTAACACCGGGGAGCTGTTTTTT.

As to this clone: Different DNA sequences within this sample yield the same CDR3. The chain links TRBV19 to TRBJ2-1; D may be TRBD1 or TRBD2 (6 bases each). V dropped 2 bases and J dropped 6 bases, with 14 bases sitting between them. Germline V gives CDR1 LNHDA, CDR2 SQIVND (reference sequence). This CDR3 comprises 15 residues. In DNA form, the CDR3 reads TGTGCCAGTAGTATAAGGGGGGTGGGGATCAATGAGCAGTTCTTC. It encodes CASSIRGVGINEQFF.

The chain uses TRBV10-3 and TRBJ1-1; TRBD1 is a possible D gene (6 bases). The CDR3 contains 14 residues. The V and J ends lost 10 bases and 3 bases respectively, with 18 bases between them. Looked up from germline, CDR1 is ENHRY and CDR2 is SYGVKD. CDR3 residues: CASTQGLGYTEAFF. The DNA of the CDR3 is TGTGCCAGTACACAGGGTTTGGGGTACACTGAAGCTTTCTTT.

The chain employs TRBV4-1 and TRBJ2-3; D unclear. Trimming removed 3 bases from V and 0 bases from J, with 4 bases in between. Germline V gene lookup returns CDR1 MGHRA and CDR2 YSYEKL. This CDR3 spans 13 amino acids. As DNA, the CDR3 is TGCGCCAGCAGCCAGATCAGCACAGATACGCAGTATTTT. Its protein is CASSQISTDTQYF.

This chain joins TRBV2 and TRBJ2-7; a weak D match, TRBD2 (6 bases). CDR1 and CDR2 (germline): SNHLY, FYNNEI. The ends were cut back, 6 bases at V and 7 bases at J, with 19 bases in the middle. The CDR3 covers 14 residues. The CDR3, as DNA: TGTGCCAGCAGACCTGCCGGGACTCCTGGGGAGCAGTACTTC. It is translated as CASRPAGTPGEQYF.

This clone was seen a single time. In nucleotides, the CDR3 is TGTGCCAGCAGTCCGGTCGGGGAGGAAGCTTTCTTT. It encodes CASSPVGEEAFF. The V and J genes are TRBV3-1 (or the pseudogene TRBV3-2) and TRBJ1-1; the D is unclear. CDR3 length: 12 residues. V lost 6 bases, J lost 8 bases, and 13 bases lay in between. Germline V gives CDR1 LGHDT, CDR2 YNNKEL (reference sequence).

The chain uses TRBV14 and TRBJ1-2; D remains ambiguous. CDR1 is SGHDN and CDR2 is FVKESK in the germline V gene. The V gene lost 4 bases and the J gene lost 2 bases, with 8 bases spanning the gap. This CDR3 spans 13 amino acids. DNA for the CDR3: TGTGCCAGCAGCCTAACACCAAACTATGGCTACACCTTC. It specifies CASSLTPNYGYTF.

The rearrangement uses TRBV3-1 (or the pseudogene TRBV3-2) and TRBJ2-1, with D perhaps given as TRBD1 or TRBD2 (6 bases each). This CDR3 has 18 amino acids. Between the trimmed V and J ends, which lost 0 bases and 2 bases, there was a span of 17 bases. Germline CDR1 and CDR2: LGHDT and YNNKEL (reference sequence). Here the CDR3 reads CASSQEGLWGATYNEQFF. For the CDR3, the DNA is TGTGCCAGCAGCCAAGAGGGTCTTTGGGGGGCCACCTACAATGAGCAGTTCTTC.

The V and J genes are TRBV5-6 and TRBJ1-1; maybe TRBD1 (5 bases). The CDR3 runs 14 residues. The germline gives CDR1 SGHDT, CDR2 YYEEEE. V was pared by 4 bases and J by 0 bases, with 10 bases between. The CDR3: CASSPRAVNTEAFF. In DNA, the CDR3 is TGTGCCAGCAGCCCCAGGGCGGTGAACACTGAAGCTTTCTTT.

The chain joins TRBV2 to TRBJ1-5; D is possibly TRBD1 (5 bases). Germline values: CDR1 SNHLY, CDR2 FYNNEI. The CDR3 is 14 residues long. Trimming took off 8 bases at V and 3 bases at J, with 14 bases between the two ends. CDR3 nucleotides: TGTGCCAGCTCTGGCGGACAAGACAATCAGCCCCAGCATTTT. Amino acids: CASSGGQDNQPQHF.

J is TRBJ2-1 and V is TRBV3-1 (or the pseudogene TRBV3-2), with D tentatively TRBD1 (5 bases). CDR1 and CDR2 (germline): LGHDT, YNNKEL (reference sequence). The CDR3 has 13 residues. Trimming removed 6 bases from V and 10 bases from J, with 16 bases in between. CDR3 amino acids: CASSLDRGPEQFF. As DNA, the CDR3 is TGTGCCAGCAGTCTCGACAGAGGCCCGGAGCAGTTCTTC.